Listed below are T cell receptor beta chains from one sample, sequenced in a study of blood T cell repertoires in COVID-19. Profiled with immunoSEQ multiplex PCR; TCRdb holds only in-frame clones, not every one. The sample lists tens of thousands of clones, about 90% occurring once. What was sequenced was peripheral blood. The receptor set was obtained from a human donor in a cohort sampled during active COVID-19. The CDR3 runs from the conserved cysteine through the conserved F or W. Fields, in order: V gene, clone size, CDR3 length, J gene, D gene, CDR3 DNA, CDR3 protein. D genes are given only for firm matches. Clone sizes are given selectively: once, few, many, or a class where the clone is expanded.

V gene: TRBV9
clone size: -
CDR3 length: 16
J gene: TRBJ1-2
D gene: TRBD1
CDR3 DNA: TGTGCCAGCAGCGTAGAGGTACAGGGGGCGTTAGATGGCTACACCTTC
CDR3 protein: CASSVEVQGALDGYTF

V gene: TRBV19
clone size: -
CDR3 length: 15
J gene: TRBJ1-1
D gene: TRBD1
CDR3 DNA: TGTGCCAGTAGTATTACAGGGGACGCGAACACTGAAGCTTTCTTT
CDR3 protein: CASSITGDANTEAFF

V gene: TRBV27
clone size: -
CDR3 length: 15
J gene: TRBJ2-1
D gene: -
CDR3 DNA: TGTGCCAGCAGTTTAACAGACCCATCTTACAATGAGCAGTTCTTC
CDR3 protein: CASSLTDPSYNEQFF

V gene: TRBV7-9
clone size: -
CDR3 length: 15
J gene: TRBJ2-7
D gene: TRBD2
CDR3 DNA: TGTGCCAGCAGCCCCCTAAAGCGGGAGGCCTACGAGCAGTACTTC
CDR3 protein: CASSPLKREAYEQYF

V gene: TRBV29-1
clone size: -
CDR3 length: 15
J gene: TRBJ2-1
D gene: TRBD2
CDR3 DNA: TGCAGCGCCGACGGGGTAGCGGGAGGGCCCAACGAGCAGTTCTTC
CDR3 protein: CSADGVAGGPNEQFF

V gene: TRBV3-1/TRBV3-2
clone size: -
CDR3 length: 16
J gene: TRBJ2-5
D gene: -
CDR3 DNA: TGTGCCAGCAGCCAAGTGATAAGACTAGTCGGTGAGACCCAGTACTTC
CDR3 protein: CASSQVIRLVGETQYF

V gene: TRBV11-2
clone size: -
CDR3 length: 18
J gene: TRBJ2-6
D gene: TRBD1
CDR3 DNA: TGTGCCAGCAGCTTAGGGTCTTCCCCCAGGGGGGGGGCCAACGTCCTGACTTTC
CDR3 protein: CASSLGSSPRGGANVLTF

V gene: TRBV10-1
clone size: -
CDR3 length: 17
J gene: TRBJ2-5
D gene: TRBD2
CDR3 DNA: TGCGCCAGCAGTGACCCCTCGGCGGGAGTGGGCCAAGAGACCCAGTACTTC
CDR3 protein: CASSDPSAGVGQETQYF

V gene: TRBV4-1
clone size: few
CDR3 length: 14
J gene: TRBJ1-5
D gene: TRBD1
CDR3 DNA: TGCGCCAGCAGCCTGACAGGGGCTGGTCAGCCCCAGCATTTT
CDR3 protein: CASSLTGAGQPQHF

V gene: TRBV7-2
clone size: -
CDR3 length: 17
J gene: TRBJ2-3
D gene: TRBD2
CDR3 DNA: TGTGCCAGCAGCAAATTCGCCGGGACTAGTGATACAGATACGCAGTATTTT
CDR3 protein: CASSKFAGTSDTDTQYF

V gene: TRBV19
clone size: -
CDR3 length: 15
J gene: TRBJ1-1
D gene: TRBD1
CDR3 DNA: TGTGCCAGTAGTCCACCCGACAGGGAGAACACTGAAGCTTTCTTT
CDR3 protein: CASSPPDRENTEAFF

V gene: TRBV7-9
clone size: -
CDR3 length: 18
J gene: TRBJ2-4
D gene: TRBD2
CDR3 DNA: TGTGCCAGCAGCCAACACACTAGCGGGAGGGTGGCCAAAAACATTCAGTACTTC
CDR3 protein: CASSQHTSGRVAKNIQYF

V gene: TRBV2
clone size: -
CDR3 length: 13
J gene: TRBJ2-1
D gene: TRBD1
CDR3 DNA: TGTGCCAGCAGAGGTACAGGGGTTAATGAGCAGTTCTTC
CDR3 protein: CASRGTGVNEQFF

V gene: TRBV7-9
clone size: -
CDR3 length: 15
J gene: TRBJ2-2
D gene: -
CDR3 DNA: TGTGCCAGCAGCCGTGCAGGGGCAAACACCGGGGAGCTGTTTTTT
CDR3 protein: CASSRAGANTGELFF

V gene: TRBV7-9
clone size: -
CDR3 length: 12
J gene: TRBJ1-1
D gene: TRBD1
CDR3 DNA: TGTGCCAGCAGCCTCAGGGGGACTGAAGCTTTCTTT
CDR3 protein: CASSLRGTEAFF

V gene: TRBV6-5
clone size: -
CDR3 length: 14
J gene: TRBJ2-7
D gene: TRBD1
CDR3 DNA: TGTGCCAGCAGCCGGGACAGAACTCAAGGGGAGCAGTACTTC
CDR3 protein: CASSRDRTQGEQYF

V gene: TRBV28
clone size: -
CDR3 length: 16
J gene: TRBJ2-7
D gene: -
CDR3 DNA: TGTGCCAGCAGTTTATTTTCCGGGGTGTGGCCCTACGAGCAGTACTTC
CDR3 protein: CASSLFSGVWPYEQYF

V gene: TRBV4-1
clone size: -
CDR3 length: 15
J gene: TRBJ2-7
D gene: TRBD1
CDR3 DNA: TGCGCCAGCAGCCCCCAGGGGGACCCTTCCTACGAGCAGTACTTC
CDR3 protein: CASSPQGDPSYEQYF

V gene: TRBV7-9
clone size: -
CDR3 length: 15
J gene: TRBJ2-1
D gene: TRBD2
CDR3 DNA: TGTGCCAGCAGCCCCGGACTAGCGGTTTACAATGAGCAGTTCTTC
CDR3 protein: CASSPGLAVYNEQFF

V gene: TRBV18
clone size: once
CDR3 length: 16
J gene: TRBJ2-3
D gene: -
CDR3 DNA: TGTGCCAGCTCACCACCGGGTGGGGGCCGGGGAGATACGCAGTATTTT
CDR3 protein: CASSPPGGGRGDTQYF

V gene: TRBV30
clone size: -
CDR3 length: 15
J gene: TRBJ2-5
D gene: -
CDR3 DNA: TGTGCCTGGAGTCCCACGCTTTCTCCGGGGGAGACCCAGTACTTC
CDR3 protein: CAWSPTLSPGETQYF

V gene: TRBV28
clone size: -
CDR3 length: 13
J gene: TRBJ2-3
D gene: TRBD1
CDR3 DNA: TGTGCCAGCAGCCCTCAGGGGGCAGATACGCAGTATTTT
CDR3 protein: CASSPQGADTQYF

V gene: TRBV5-1
clone size: -
CDR3 length: 16
J gene: TRBJ2-2
D gene: -
CDR3 DNA: TGCGCCAGCAGCTTGGGTAGCGGCGCGAACACCGGGGAGCTGTTTTTT
CDR3 protein: CASSLGSGANTGELFF

V gene: TRBV3-1/TRBV3-2
clone size: -
CDR3 length: 15
J gene: TRBJ2-7
D gene: TRBD1
CDR3 DNA: TGTGCCAGCAGCCACAATTGGCAGGGGGCAAGCGAGCAGTACTTC
CDR3 protein: CASSHNWQGASEQYF

V gene: TRBV5-1
clone size: -
CDR3 length: 16
J gene: TRBJ2-1
D gene: TRBD2
CDR3 DNA: TGCGCCAGCAGCCCCCGACTAGCGGGAGGGTCCTCTGAGCAGTTCTTC
CDR3 protein: CASSPRLAGGSSEQFF

V gene: TRBV5-6
clone size: -
CDR3 length: 14
J gene: TRBJ2-7
D gene: TRBD2
CDR3 DNA: TGTGCCAGCAGCTTGGTCACTAGCGGGAGAGAGCAGTACTTC
CDR3 protein: CASSLVTSGREQYF

V gene: TRBV5-1
clone size: -
CDR3 length: 16
J gene: TRBJ1-4
D gene: TRBD1
CDR3 DNA: TGCGCCAGCAGCCCGTTGGGACAGCCAACTAATGAAAAACTGTTTTTT
CDR3 protein: CASSPLGQPTNEKLFF

V gene: TRBV7-8
clone size: once
CDR3 length: 14
J gene: TRBJ1-2
D gene: -
CDR3 DNA: TGTGCCAGCAGCTTAGGGACAGATGGCTATGGCTACACCTTC
CDR3 protein: CASSLGTDGYGYTF

V gene: TRBV13
clone size: -
CDR3 length: 14
J gene: TRBJ2-7
D gene: -
CDR3 DNA: TGTGCCAGCAGCTTCGGACTATTAACCTACGAGCAGTACTTC
CDR3 protein: CASSFGLLTYEQYF

V gene: TRBV7-3
clone size: -
CDR3 length: 15
J gene: TRBJ1-2
D gene: TRBD1
CDR3 DNA: TGTGCCAGCAGCTTAACAGGACAGGGATTCTATGGCTATACCTTC
CDR3 protein: CASSLTGQGFYGYTF

V gene: TRBV2
clone size: -
CDR3 length: 14
J gene: TRBJ1-2
D gene: -
CDR3 DNA: TGTGCCAGCAGTGAAGCGGAGGTAAACTATGGCTACACCTTC
CDR3 protein: CASSEAEVNYGYTF

V gene: TRBV2
clone size: -
CDR3 length: 15
J gene: TRBJ1-2
D gene: TRBD1
CDR3 DNA: TGTGCCAGCAGTGGGGGACAGGGGGCGTTCTATGGCTACACCTTC
CDR3 protein: CASSGGQGAFYGYTF

V gene: TRBV19
clone size: -
CDR3 length: 15
J gene: TRBJ2-2
D gene: -
CDR3 DNA: TGTGCCAGTAGTATAAGTGGCGGTAACACCGGGGAGCTGTTTTTT
CDR3 protein: CASSISGGNTGELFF

V gene: TRBV7-9
clone size: once
CDR3 length: 15
J gene: TRBJ2-7
D gene: -
CDR3 DNA: TGTGCCAGCAGCCTCCGACAGGCAAGCTCCTACGAGCAGTACTTC
CDR3 protein: CASSLRQASSYEQYF

V gene: TRBV27
clone size: -
CDR3 length: 10
J gene: TRBJ2-1
D gene: -
CDR3 DNA: TGTGCCAGCATCCCGATAAGCCAGTTCTTC
CDR3 protein: CASIPISQFF

V gene: TRBV9
clone size: -
CDR3 length: 15
J gene: TRBJ2-1
D gene: TRBD2
CDR3 DNA: TGTGCCAGCAGCGGAAGACCGGGACTAGCGGGTGAGCAGTTCTTC
CDR3 protein: CASSGRPGLAGEQFF

V gene: TRBV19
clone size: -
CDR3 length: 15
J gene: TRBJ2-7
D gene: TRBD1
CDR3 DNA: TGTGCCAGTAAGGAAAGGACAGGGGGGGCCGACGAGCAGTACTTC
CDR3 protein: CASKERTGGADEQYF

V gene: TRBV2
clone size: -
CDR3 length: 14
J gene: TRBJ1-3
D gene: -
CDR3 DNA: TGTGCCAGCAGTGAAGGGCGGTCTGGAAACACCATATATTTT
CDR3 protein: CASSEGRSGNTIYF

V gene: TRBV5-4
clone size: -
CDR3 length: 14
J gene: TRBJ1-2
D gene: -
CDR3 DNA: TGTGCCAGCAGCTTCGGGGAGAGGATCTATGGCTACACCTTC
CDR3 protein: CASSFGERIYGYTF

V gene: TRBV19
clone size: -
CDR3 length: 18
J gene: TRBJ1-5
D gene: TRBD1
CDR3 DNA: TGTGCCAGTAGTAGTCTCAGGACAGGGACCCATAGCAATCAGCCCCAGCATTTT
CDR3 protein: CASSSLRTGTHSNQPQHF

V gene: TRBV7-3
clone size: -
CDR3 length: 13
J gene: TRBJ2-3
D gene: TRBD1
CDR3 DNA: TGTGCCAGCAGCCAACAGGGGACAGATACGCAGTATTTT
CDR3 protein: CASSQQGTDTQYF

V gene: TRBV2
clone size: -
CDR3 length: 15
J gene: TRBJ2-3
D gene: TRBD2
CDR3 DNA: TGTGCCAGCCGAGGCCAGCGGGGGAGCACAGATACGCAGTATTTT
CDR3 protein: CASRGQRGSTDTQYF

V gene: TRBV18
clone size: -
CDR3 length: 15
J gene: TRBJ2-7
D gene: TRBD1
CDR3 DNA: TGTGCCAGCTCACCACCGGAACAGGGGATCTACGAGCAGTACTTC
CDR3 protein: CASSPPEQGIYEQYF

V gene: TRBV6-5
clone size: -
CDR3 length: 13
J gene: TRBJ1-1
D gene: TRBD1
CDR3 DNA: TGTGCCAGTAAGGCGACAGGGAGAGGCGAAGCTTTCTTT
CDR3 protein: CASKATGRGEAFF

V gene: TRBV7-2
clone size: -
CDR3 length: 17
J gene: TRBJ1-5
D gene: -
CDR3 DNA: TGTGCCAGCAGCTTAACTCACGTGCAGGGGAGCAATCAGCCCCAGCATTTT
CDR3 protein: CASSLTHVQGSNQPQHF

V gene: TRBV20-1
clone size: few
CDR3 length: 11
J gene: TRBJ1-1
D gene: TRBD1
CDR3 DNA: TGCAGCCCCGGGACAGACACTGAAGCTTTCTTT
CDR3 protein: CSPGTDTEAFF

V gene: TRBV28
clone size: -
CDR3 length: 14
J gene: TRBJ2-7
D gene: TRBD1
CDR3 DNA: TGTGCCAGCAGTTTTACAGGGGGCAGGTACGAGCAGTACTTC
CDR3 protein: CASSFTGGRYEQYF

V gene: TRBV18
clone size: -
CDR3 length: 14
J gene: TRBJ1-2
D gene: TRBD1
CDR3 DNA: TGTGCCAGCTCAGCATGGACAGGGTCACATGGCTACACCTTC
CDR3 protein: CASSAWTGSHGYTF

V gene: TRBV30
clone size: -
CDR3 length: 15
J gene: TRBJ2-5
D gene: -
CDR3 DNA: TGTGCCGGACTCGAGGTTGCGGAGGGGCAGAAGACCCAGTACTTC
CDR3 protein: CAGLEVAEGQKTQYF

V gene: TRBV18
clone size: -
CDR3 length: 17
J gene: TRBJ2-7
D gene: TRBD2
CDR3 DNA: TGTGCCAGCTCACCGCCGACTAGCGGGACCTCAGGGGGCGAGCAGTACTTC
CDR3 protein: CASSPPTSGTSGGEQYF

V gene: TRBV10-1
clone size: few
CDR3 length: 13
J gene: TRBJ1-1
D gene: -
CDR3 DNA: TGCGCCAGCAGTGAACAGGAGAACACTGAAGCTTTCTTT
CDR3 protein: CASSEQENTEAFF

V gene: TRBV7-9
clone size: -
CDR3 length: 15
J gene: TRBJ2-7
D gene: -
CDR3 DNA: TGTGCCAGCAGCTTAGGACGGGAGAGAGAGTACGAGCAGTACTTC
CDR3 protein: CASSLGREREYEQYF

V gene: TRBV15
clone size: -
CDR3 length: 14
J gene: TRBJ1-1
D gene: -
CDR3 DNA: TGTGCCACCAGCAGAGATAGGGGAAACACTGAAGCTTTCTTT
CDR3 protein: CATSRDRGNTEAFF

V gene: TRBV19
clone size: -
CDR3 length: 14
J gene: TRBJ2-7
D gene: TRBD2
CDR3 DNA: TGTGCCAGTGGTTATAGCGGGAGCTCCTACGAGCAGTACTTC
CDR3 protein: CASGYSGSSYEQYF